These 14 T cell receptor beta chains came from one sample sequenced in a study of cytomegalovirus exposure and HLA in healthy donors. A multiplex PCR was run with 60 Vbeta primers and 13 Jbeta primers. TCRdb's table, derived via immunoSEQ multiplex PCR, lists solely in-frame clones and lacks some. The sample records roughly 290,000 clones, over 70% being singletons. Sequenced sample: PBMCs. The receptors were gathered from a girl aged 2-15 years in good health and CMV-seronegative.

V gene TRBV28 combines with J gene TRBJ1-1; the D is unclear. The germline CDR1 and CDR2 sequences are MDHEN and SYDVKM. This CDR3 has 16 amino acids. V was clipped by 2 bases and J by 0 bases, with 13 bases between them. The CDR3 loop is CASSLPTQRLNTEAFF. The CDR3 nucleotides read TGTGCCAGCAGTTTACCCACACAGCGGCTGAACACTGAAGCTTTCTTT.

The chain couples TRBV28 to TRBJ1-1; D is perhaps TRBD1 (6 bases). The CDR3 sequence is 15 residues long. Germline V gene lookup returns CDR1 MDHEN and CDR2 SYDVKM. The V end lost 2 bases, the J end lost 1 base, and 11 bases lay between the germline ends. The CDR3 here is CASSLVPRGNTEAFF. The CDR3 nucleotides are TGTGCCAGCAGTTTAGTCCCCAGGGGGAACACTGAAGCTTTCTTT.

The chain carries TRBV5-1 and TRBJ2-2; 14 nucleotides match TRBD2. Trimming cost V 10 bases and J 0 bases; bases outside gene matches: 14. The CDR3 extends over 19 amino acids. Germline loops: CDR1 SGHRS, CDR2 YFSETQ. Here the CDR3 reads CAGPPGLAGEKSNTGELFF. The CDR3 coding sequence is TGCGCCGGCCCACCGGGACTAGCGGGAGAGAAATCGAACACCGGGGAGCTGTTTTTT.

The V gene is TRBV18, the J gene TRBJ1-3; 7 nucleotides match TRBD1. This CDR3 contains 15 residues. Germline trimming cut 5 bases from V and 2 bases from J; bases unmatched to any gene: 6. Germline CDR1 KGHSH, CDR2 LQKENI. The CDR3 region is CASSRTGEPGNTIYF. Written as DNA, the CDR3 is TGTGCCAGCTCAAGAACAGGGGAACCTGGAAACACCATATATTTT.

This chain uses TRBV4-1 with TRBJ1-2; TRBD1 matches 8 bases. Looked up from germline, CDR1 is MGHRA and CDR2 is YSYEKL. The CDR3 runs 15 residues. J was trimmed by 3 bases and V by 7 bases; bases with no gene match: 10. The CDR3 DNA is TGCGCCAGCACCCAGGACAGGGAGCGGGACTATGGCTACACCTTC. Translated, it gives CASTQDRERDYGYTF.

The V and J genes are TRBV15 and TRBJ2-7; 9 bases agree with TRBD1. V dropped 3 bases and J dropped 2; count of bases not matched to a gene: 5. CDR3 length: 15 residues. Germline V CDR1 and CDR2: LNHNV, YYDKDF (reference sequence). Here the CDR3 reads CATSSRQGGAYEQYF. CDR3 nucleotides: TGTGCCACCAGCAGCAGACAGGGGGGAGCCTACGAGCAGTACTTC.

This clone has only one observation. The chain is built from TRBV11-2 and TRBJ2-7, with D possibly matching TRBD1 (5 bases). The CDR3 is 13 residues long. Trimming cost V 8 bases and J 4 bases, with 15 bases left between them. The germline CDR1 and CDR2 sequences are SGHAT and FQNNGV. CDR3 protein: CASSRATDYEQYF. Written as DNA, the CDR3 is TGTGCCAGCTCACGGGCGACAGATTACGAGCAGTACTTC.

The CDR3 spells CASSVFPSTRENYEQYF. In DNA, the CDR3 is TGTGCCAGCAGCGTATTTCCATCCACCCGCGAAAACTACGAGCAGTACTTC. The chain is built from TRBV9 and TRBJ2-7; D is unresolved. V lost 1 base to trimming and J lost 3 bases, with 20 bases between them. Germline V gene data show CDR1 as SGDLS and CDR2 as YYNGEE. The CDR3 loop spans 17 amino acids.

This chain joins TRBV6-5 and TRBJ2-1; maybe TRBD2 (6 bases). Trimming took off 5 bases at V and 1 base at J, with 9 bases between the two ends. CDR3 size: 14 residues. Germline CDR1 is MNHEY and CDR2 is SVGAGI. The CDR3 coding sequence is TGTGCCAGCAGTCGACTAGTATCCTACAATGAGCAGTTCTTC. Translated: CASSRLVSYNEQFF.

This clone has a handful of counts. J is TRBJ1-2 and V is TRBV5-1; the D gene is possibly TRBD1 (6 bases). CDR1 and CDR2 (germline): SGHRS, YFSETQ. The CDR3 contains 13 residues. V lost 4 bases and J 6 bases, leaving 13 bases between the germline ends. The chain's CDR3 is CASSVDRQHGYTF. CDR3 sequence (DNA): TGCGCCAGCAGCGTGGACAGACAGCATGGCTACACCTTC.

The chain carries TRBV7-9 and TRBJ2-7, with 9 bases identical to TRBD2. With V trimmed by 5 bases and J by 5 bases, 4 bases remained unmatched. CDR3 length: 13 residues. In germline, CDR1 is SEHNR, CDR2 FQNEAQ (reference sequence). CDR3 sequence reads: CASSPGTSNEQYF. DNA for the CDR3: TGTGCCAGCAGCCCCGGGACTAGCAACGAGCAGTACTTC.

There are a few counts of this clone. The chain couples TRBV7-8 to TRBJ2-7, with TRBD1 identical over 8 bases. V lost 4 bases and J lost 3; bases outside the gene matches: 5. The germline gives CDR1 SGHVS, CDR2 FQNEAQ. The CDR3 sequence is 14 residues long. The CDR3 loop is CASSYRGQGYEQYF. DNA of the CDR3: TGTGCCAGCAGCTACAGAGGACAGGGCTACGAGCAGTACTTC.

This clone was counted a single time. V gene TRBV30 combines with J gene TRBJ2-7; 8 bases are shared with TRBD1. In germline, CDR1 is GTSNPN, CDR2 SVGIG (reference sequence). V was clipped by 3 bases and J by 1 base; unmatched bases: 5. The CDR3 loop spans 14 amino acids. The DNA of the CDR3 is TGTGCCTGGAGGACACGACAGGGGTCCTACGAGCAGTACTTC. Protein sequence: CAWRTRQGSYEQYF.

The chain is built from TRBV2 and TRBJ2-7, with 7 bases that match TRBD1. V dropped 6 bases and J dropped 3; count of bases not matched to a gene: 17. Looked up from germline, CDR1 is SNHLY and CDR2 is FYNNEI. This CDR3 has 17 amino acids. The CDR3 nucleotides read TGTGCCAGCAGGGACCTGGCCGGGGACAGAAATTTCTACGAGCAGTACTTC. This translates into CASRDLAGDRNFYEQYF.